Listed below are T cell receptor beta chains from one sample, sequenced in a study of T-cell memory formation after mild COVID-19. TCRdb passed the 5' RACE reads through MiXCR, listing each CDR3 protein once. Of roughly 310,000 distinct CDR3 sequences in the sample, about a sixth were seen once. Sequencing used PBMCs or a T cell subset sorted from them (not recorded which). The receptors here all came from a man in his late teens or twenties who had mild COVID-19 (a few samples of this study predate the infection). Cell type and time point are not known. CDR3s include the opening cysteine and the closing phenylalanine or tryptophan. Each record gives: D gene, CDR3 length, V gene, clone size, J gene, CDR3 protein, CDR3 DNA. D genes are given only for firm matches. Clone size is given for some rows only: seen once, a few or many times, or a class if the clone is expanded.

D: NA; length: 14; V: TRBV9; size: NA; J: TRBJ2-3; CDR3: CASSVVGNPDTQYF; DNA: TGTGCCAGCAGCGTAGTAGGGAACCCAGATACGCAGTATTTT
D: NA; length: 15; V: TRBV27; size: NA; J: TRBJ2-7; CDR3: CASRGTAGPFYEQYF; DNA: TGTGCCAGCAGAGGGACGGCCGGACCTTTCTACGAGCAGTACTTC
D: TRBD2; length: 15; V: TRBV5-1; size: many; J: TRBJ2-7; CDR3: CASSSPGLAGKEQYF; DNA: TGCGCCAGCAGTTCTCCGGGACTAGCGGGGAAAGAGCAGTACTTC
D: NA; length: 11; V: TRBV5-1; size: many; J: TRBJ2-2; CDR3: CASSLDGELFF; DNA: TGCGCCAGCAGCCTTGACGGGGAGCTGTTTTTT
D: NA; length: 13; V: TRBV7-6; size: few; J: TRBJ1-1; CDR3: CASSNIGNTEAFF; DNA: TGTGCCAGCAGCAATATCGGGAACACTGAAGCTTTCTTT
D: NA; length: 15; V: TRBV9; size: NA; J: TRBJ1-1; CDR3: CASSVVPDGNTEAFF; DNA: TGTGCCAGCAGCGTAGTTCCGGATGGCAACACTGAAGCTTTCTTT
D: NA; length: 15; V: TRBV9; size: NA; J: TRBJ2-1; CDR3: CASSVEQLLGDEQFF; DNA: TGTGCCAGCAGCGTAGAACAGCTGCTTGGGGATGAGCAGTTCTTC
D: NA; length: 17; V: TRBV28; size: NA; J: TRBJ1-6; CDR3: CASSSHGPPGYNSPLHF; DNA: TGTGCCAGCAGTTCCCACGGGCCGCCTGGTTATAATTCACCCCTCCACTTT
D: NA; length: 14; V: TRBV6-1; size: few; J: TRBJ2-2; CDR3: CASQTGGGTGELFF; DNA: TGTGCCAGTCAGACGGGCGGCGGTACCGGGGAGCTGTTTTTT
D: TRBD1; length: 16; V: TRBV6-5; size: few; J: TRBJ1-1; CDR3: CASSYSFNRGSTEAFF; DNA: TGTGCCAGCAGTTACTCTTTCAACAGGGGTAGCACTGAAGCTTTCTTT
D: NA; length: 13; V: TRBV27; size: NA; J: TRBJ1-2; CDR3: CASSFLRGDGYTF; DNA: TGTGCCAGCAGTTTTCTACGCGGCGATGGCTACACCTTC
D: NA; length: 11; V: TRBV2; size: NA; J: TRBJ2-7; CDR3: CASSGTAEQYF; DNA: TGTGCCAGCAGTGGGACAGCAGAGCAGTACTTC
D: NA; length: 13; V: TRBV7-2; size: few; J: TRBJ2-7; CDR3: CAVSDRGPYEQYF; DNA: TGTGCCGTCAGCGACCGAGGACCCTACGAGCAGTACTTC
D: NA; length: 14; V: TRBV3-1; size: NA; J: TRBJ1-2; CDR3: CASSQVAGTYGYTF; DNA: TGTGCCAGCAGCCAAGTGGCAGGGACCTATGGCTACACCTTC
D: NA; length: 16; V: TRBV4-3; size: NA; J: TRBJ1-3; CDR3: CASSQDQSLSGNTIYF; DNA: TGCGCCAGCAGCCAAGACCAGTCTCTCTCTGGAAACACCATATATTTT
D: TRBD2; length: 17; V: TRBV24-1; size: few; J: TRBJ2-1; CDR3: CATSDESSGGPHNEQFF; DNA: TGTGCCACCAGTGATGAATCTAGCGGGGGGCCCCACAATGAGCAGTTCTTC
D: NA; length: 12; V: TRBV20-1; size: NA; J: TRBJ2-4; CDR3: CSARDPGNIQYF; DNA: TGCAGTGCTAGAGATCCAGGGAACATTCAGTACTTC
D: NA; length: 14; V: TRBV4-2; size: NA; J: TRBJ2-7; CDR3: CASSQRVGVYEQYF; DNA: TGTGCCAGCAGCCAACGGGTTGGGGTGTACGAGCAGTACTTC
D: TRBD1; length: 16; V: TRBV6-1; size: many; J: TRBJ2-5; CDR3: CASSEGGTGPQETQYF; DNA: TGTGCCAGCAGTGAAGGGGGGACAGGTCCTCAAGAGACCCAGTACTTC
D: TRBD1; length: 14; V: TRBV13; size: NA; J: TRBJ2-7; CDR3: CASSLGTGDNEQYF; DNA: TGTGCCAGCAGCTTAGGAACAGGGGATAACGAGCAGTACTTC
D: NA; length: 14; V: TRBV11-2; size: few; J: TRBJ2-1; CDR3: CASSPRAQENEQFF; DNA: TGTGCCAGCAGCCCTCGGGCCCAAGAGAATGAGCAGTTCTTC
D: NA; length: 13; V: TRBV30; size: NA; J: TRBJ1-1; CDR3: CAWSAQLNTEAFF; DNA: TGTGCCTGGAGTGCTCAATTGAACACTGAAGCTTTCTTT
D: TRBD1; length: 15; V: TRBV4-3; size: NA; J: TRBJ2-5; CDR3: CASRTHTGGAETQYF; DNA: TGCGCCAGCAGAACTCACACAGGGGGCGCAGAGACCCAGTACTTC
D: TRBD1; length: 15; V: TRBV14; size: NA; J: TRBJ2-7; CDR3: CASSPSGQAKYEQYF; DNA: TGTGCCAGCAGCCCTTCGGGACAGGCCAAGTACGAGCAGTACTTC
D: TRBD2; length: 16; V: TRBV7-2; size: NA; J: TRBJ2-5; CDR3: CASSSQILAGFKTQYF; DNA: TGTGCCAGCAGCTCCCAAATCTTAGCGGGGTTTAAGACCCAGTACTTC
D: TRBD2; length: 17; V: TRBV5-4; size: NA; J: TRBJ2-5; CDR3: CASSLASGGAGGETQYF; DNA: TGTGCCAGCAGCTTGGCTAGCGGGGGGGCCGGAGGAGAGACCCAGTACTTC
D: NA; length: 11; V: TRBV5-1; size: few; J: TRBJ2-3; CDR3: CASTGPDTQYF; DNA: TGCGCCAGCACCGGTCCAGATACGCAGTATTTT
D: NA; length: 12; V: TRBV7-2; size: NA; J: TRBJ2-5; CDR3: CSSRVDSGTQYF; DNA: TGTTCCAGCAGAGTAGATAGCGGGACCCAGTACTTC
D: TRBD2; length: 15; V: TRBV12-3/TRBV12-4; size: few; J: TRBJ2-3; CDR3: CASSNLAGGTDTQYF; DNA: TGTGCCAGCAGTAATCTAGCGGGGGGCACAGATACGCAGTATTTT
D: TRBD1; length: 16; V: TRBV19; size: few; J: TRBJ1-1; CDR3: CASTTYGQAGNTEAFF; DNA: TGTGCCAGTACCACATACGGACAGGCCGGGAACACTGAAGCTTTCTTT
D: NA; length: 12; V: TRBV5-1; size: few; J: TRBJ2-1; CDR3: CASSFVGTEQFF; DNA: TGCGCCAGCAGCTTCGTGGGTACTGAGCAGTTCTTC
D: NA; length: 16; V: TRBV28; size: NA; J: TRBJ2-1; CDR3: CASSLPPRGWEVEQFF; DNA: TGTGCCAGCAGTTTACCTCCCCGGGGTTGGGAGGTTGAGCAGTTCTTC
D: NA; length: 15; V: TRBV19; size: once; J: TRBJ1-1; CDR3: CASSFPGGMNTEAFF; DNA: TGTGCCAGTAGTTTCCCGGGGGGGATGAACACTGAAGCTTTCTTT
D: NA; length: 14; V: TRBV7-9; size: few; J: TRBJ1-5; CDR3: CASSFSQGNQPQHF; DNA: TGTGCCAGCAGCTTTAGCCAGGGCAATCAGCCCCAGCATTTT
D: TRBD2; length: 19; V: TRBV4-3; size: NA; J: TRBJ2-4; CDR3: CASSLGPSGGPQAKNIQYF; DNA: TGCGCCAGCAGCCTCGGGCCTAGCGGGGGGCCACAAGCCAAAAACATTCAGTACTTC
D: TRBD2; length: 18; V: TRBV5-1; size: few; J: TRBJ2-5; CDR3: CASSLTVLLAGGEETQYF; DNA: TGCGCCAGCAGCCTGACCGTATTACTAGCGGGGGGCGAAGAGACCCAGTACTTC
D: TRBD1; length: 15; V: TRBV7-8; size: NA; J: TRBJ2-2; CDR3: CASSSQGRRGGELFF; DNA: TGTGCCAGCAGCTCACAGGGGAGACGAGGCGGGGAGCTGTTTTTT
D: NA; length: 14; V: TRBV7-6; size: few; J: TRBJ2-1; CDR3: CASSYPGQYNEQFF; DNA: TGTGCCAGCAGCTATCCGGGACAATACAATGAGCAGTTCTTC
D: TRBD2; length: 17; V: TRBV5-1; size: few; J: TRBJ2-3; CDR3: CASSSGNLAGVGDTQYF; DNA: TGCGCCAGCAGCTCCGGAAACCTAGCGGGGGTCGGAGATACGCAGTATTTT
D: NA; length: 15; V: TRBV27; size: NA; J: TRBJ2-1; CDR3: CASSFQPYRDHEQFF; DNA: TGTGCCAGCAGTTTTCAGCCCTACAGGGATCACGAGCAGTTCTTC
D: TRBD2; length: 16; V: TRBV19; size: NA; J: TRBJ2-3; CDR3: CASSMWRLASTDTQYF; DNA: TGTGCCAGTAGTATGTGGAGACTAGCGAGTACAGATACGCAGTATTTT
D: NA; length: 14; V: TRBV4-1; size: many; J: TRBJ2-3; CDR3: CASSQGRGSDTQYF; DNA: TGCGCCAGCAGTCAGGGGCGAGGATCAGATACGCAGTATTTT
D: NA; length: 12; V: TRBV7-6; size: few; J: TRBJ2-7; CDR3: CASSLGGGSKYF; DNA: TGTGCCAGCAGCTTAGGAGGGGGATCGAAGTACTTC
D: TRBD1; length: 14; V: TRBV2; size: NA; J: TRBJ2-1; CDR3: CASRGQGGWNEQFF; DNA: TGTGCCAGCAGAGGACAGGGGGGCTGGAATGAGCAGTTCTTC